These T cell receptor beta chains were read from a single sample in a study of early T cells in non-severe SARS-CoV-2 infection. TCRdb itself ran the 5' RACE reads through MiXCR, one entry per CDR3 protein. The sample shows approximately 69,000 distinct CDR3 sequences, 10% to 12% of them seen only once. This specimen was whole blood, taken at baseline. Receptors originate from an adult who was a healthcare worker with PCR-confirmed SARS-CoV-2 infection or an uninfected control (not recorded which). The CDR3 runs from the conserved cysteine through the conserved F or W. Fields, in order: D gene, V gene, J gene, clone size, CDR3 DNA, CDR3 protein. D genes are given only for firm matches. Clone size is not always given. Where it is, it says once, few, many or a class for expanded clones.

d_gene: .
v_gene: TRBV12-3/TRBV12-4
j_gene: TRBJ1-6
abundance: few
CDR3nt: TGTGCCAGCAGTTTAAGGAGCAGCTCACCCCTCCACTTT
CDR3aa: CASSLRSSSPLHF

d_gene: .
v_gene: TRBV27
j_gene: TRBJ1-6
abundance: few
CDR3nt: TGTGCCAGCAGTCAAGCGACTTATTCACCCCTCCACTTT
CDR3aa: CASSQATYSPLHF

d_gene: .
v_gene: TRBV7-3
j_gene: TRBJ2-1
abundance: many
CDR3nt: TGTGCCAGCAGCTTAAGATCGCACACATACAATGAGCAGTTCTTC
CDR3aa: CASSLRSHTYNEQFF

d_gene: .
v_gene: TRBV4-1
j_gene: TRBJ2-3
abundance: .
CDR3nt: TGCGCCAGCAGCCAAACAGATACGCAGTATTTT
CDR3aa: CASSQTDTQYF

d_gene: .
v_gene: TRBV10-3
j_gene: TRBJ2-3
abundance: many
CDR3nt: TGTGCCATCAGTGAGTCCCCCCTAGTCACAGATACGCAGTATTTT
CDR3aa: CAISESPLVTDTQYF

d_gene: .
v_gene: TRBV12-3/TRBV12-4
j_gene: TRBJ1-3
abundance: .
CDR3nt: TGTGCCGGAGCAACGGGGGGTTGGGGAAACACCATATATTTT
CDR3aa: CAGATGGWGNTIYF

d_gene: TRBD1
v_gene: TRBV5-6
j_gene: TRBJ1-1
abundance: few
CDR3nt: TGTGCCAGCAGCTTGAAAGGGACAGGATACCAAAGCACTGAAGTTTTCTTT
CDR3aa: CASSLKGTGYQSTEVFF

d_gene: .
v_gene: TRBV6-2/TRBV6-3
j_gene: TRBJ1-2
abundance: few
CDR3nt: TGTGCCAGCAGGATGACAGCTAACTATGGCTACACCTTC
CDR3aa: CASRMTANYGYTF

d_gene: TRBD2
v_gene: TRBV6-2/TRBV6-3
j_gene: TRBJ2-1
abundance: few
CDR3nt: TGTGCCAGCAGTTCCCAGACTAGCGGGTCGAGTCGCGATGAGCAGTTCTTC
CDR3aa: CASSSQTSGSSRDEQFF

d_gene: .
v_gene: TRBV6-2/TRBV6-3
j_gene: TRBJ1-5
abundance: many
CDR3nt: TGTGCCAGCAGTAGCAGGGGAGGTCATCAGCCCCAGCATTTT
CDR3aa: CASSSRGGHQPQHF

d_gene: TRBD1
v_gene: TRBV5-6
j_gene: TRBJ1-2
abundance: few
CDR3nt: TGTGCCAGCAGCCTACAGGGGGGCGCTTACTATGGCTACACCTTC
CDR3aa: CASSLQGGAYYGYTF

d_gene: .
v_gene: TRBV18
j_gene: TRBJ2-6
abundance: many
CDR3nt: TGTGCCAGCTCACGGGACATAAGCTCTGGGGCCAACGTCCTGACTTTC
CDR3aa: CASSRDISSGANVLTF

d_gene: TRBD1
v_gene: TRBV30
j_gene: TRBJ2-7
abundance: many
CDR3nt: TGTGCCTGGGTCGGGGACAGGGGTTACGAGCAGTACTTC
CDR3aa: CAWVGDRGYEQYF

d_gene: .
v_gene: TRBV2
j_gene: TRBJ1-6
abundance: few
CDR3nt: TGTGCCAGCAGAATAGGACTATCGTTTTCACCCCTCCACTTT
CDR3aa: CASRIGLSFSPLHF

d_gene: .
v_gene: TRBV4-1
j_gene: TRBJ1-2
abundance: .
CDR3nt: TGCGCCAGCAGCCAAGAAGAAAATACTGCCCGCACCTTC
CDR3aa: CASSQEENTARTF

d_gene: .
v_gene: TRBV20-1
j_gene: TRBJ1-3
abundance: many
CDR3nt: TGCAGTGCTAGAGCTCAGGGAGCGGGAAACACCATATATTTT
CDR3aa: CSARAQGAGNTIYF

d_gene: .
v_gene: TRBV10-3
j_gene: TRBJ2-3
abundance: few
CDR3nt: TGTGCCATCAGTGCCCGGACCGAAGATACGCAGTATTTT
CDR3aa: CAISARTEDTQYF

d_gene: .
v_gene: TRBV19
j_gene: TRBJ2-7
abundance: .
CDR3nt: TGTGCCAGTAGTATATCACGGGCTAGCTCCTACGAGCAGTACTTC
CDR3aa: CASSISRASSYEQYF

d_gene: .
v_gene: TRBV6-5
j_gene: TRBJ2-1
abundance: many
CDR3nt: TGTGCCAGCAGTTTCTGGCAGGACCCCAATGAGCAGTTCTTC
CDR3aa: CASSFWQDPNEQFF

d_gene: .
v_gene: TRBV30
j_gene: TRBJ2-2
abundance: few
CDR3nt: TGTGCCTGGAGTGTGTGGGTGAACACCGGGGAGCTGTTTTTT
CDR3aa: CAWSVWVNTGELFF

d_gene: TRBD2
v_gene: TRBV7-9
j_gene: TRBJ2-3
abundance: .
CDR3nt: TGTGCCAGCAGCTTTAGCGGGAGGTCTGATACGCAGTATTTT
CDR3aa: CASSFSGRSDTQYF

d_gene: .
v_gene: TRBV7-6
j_gene: TRBJ2-7
abundance: .
CDR3nt: TGTGCCAGCAGACATACAGGGGGGGAGACCTACGAGCAGTACTTC
CDR3aa: CASRHTGGETYEQYF

d_gene: TRBD1
v_gene: TRBV19
j_gene: TRBJ1-6
abundance: few
CDR3nt: TGTGCCAGTAGTATTGAAGGCGGGACAGGGAATTCACCCCTCCACTTT
CDR3aa: CASSIEGGTGNSPLHF

d_gene: TRBD2
v_gene: TRBV20-1
j_gene: TRBJ2-1
abundance: many
CDR3nt: TGCAGTGCGCTGGGACTAGCGGGAACCTACAATGAGCAGTTCTTC
CDR3aa: CSALGLAGTYNEQFF

d_gene: TRBD2
v_gene: TRBV29-1
j_gene: TRBJ2-4
abundance: .
CDR3nt: TGCAGCGTTGTATGGACTAGCGTCCGAGAAAACATTCAGTACTTC
CDR3aa: CSVVWTSVRENIQYF

d_gene: .
v_gene: TRBV20-1
j_gene: TRBJ1-3
abundance: many
CDR3nt: TGCAGTGCTCCGACCCCTTTGCGAGACACCATATATTTT
CDR3aa: CSAPTPLRDTIYF